Presented here are 14 T cell receptor beta chains from one specimen sequenced in a study of graft-versus-host responses after intestinal transplantation. For these receptors, no antigen is known. Repertoires were generated with immunoSEQ multiplex PCR, while TCRdb's copy carries only in-frame clones and drops some. The sample includes 65,000 to 90,000 clones, roughly 90% seen only once; the top ten take around 2.3%. Sample: unstimulated CD8+ T cells sorted from spleen or lymph node cells, taken before intestinal transplant. The receptors were sampled from a human donor who received an intestinal transplant.

This clone was seen a single time. The chain is built from TRBV19 and TRBJ2-7; 9 nucleotides agree with TRBD2. J lost 2 bases, V lost 5 bases, and 7 bases had no gene match. CDR3 length: 15 residues. From germline, CDR1 is LNHDA and CDR2 SQIVND (reference sequence). CDR3 in DNA: TGTGCCAGTAGTCCGGGGACTAGCAGAACCTACGAGCAGTACTTC. It yields the protein CASSPGTSRTYEQYF.

The chain recombines TRBV27 with TRBJ2-5; D possibly corresponds to TRBD2 (6 bases). Germline loops: CDR1 MNHEY, CDR2 SMNVEV (reference sequence). The CDR3 covers 14 residues. Trimming shortened V by 6 bases and J by 1 base, and 12 bases separated the two germline ends. CDR3 coding DNA: TGTGCCAGCAGCTTCGGGACTTCCCAAGAGACCCAGTACTTC. Protein sequence: CASSFGTSQETQYF.

This chain links TRBV6-1 with TRBJ2-3; 11 bases match TRBD2. V shed 2 bases and J 6 bases; nucleotides not matched to a gene: 4. The CDR3 loop spans 15 amino acids. Germline assignment: CDR1 MNHNS and CDR2 SASEGT. CDR3 DNA: TGTGCCAGCAGTGAACTAGCGGGGGGCCAGGATACGCAGTATTTT. Protein sequence: CASSELAGGQDTQYF.

The gene calls are TRBV6-6 and TRBJ1-5; tentative D call: TRBD1 (6 bases). Between the trimmed V and J ends, which lost 4 bases and 7 bases, there was a span of 14 bases. Germline V CDR1 and CDR2: MNHNY, SVGAGI (reference sequence). The CDR3 has 14 amino acids. The CDR3 DNA reads as TGTGCCAGCAGTTCAAGGGACAATAGGCAGCCCCAGCATTTT. It specifies CASSSRDNRQPQHF.

The genes are TRBV13 and TRBJ2-1; weak D call: TRBD2 (5 bases). Looked up from germline, CDR1 is PRHDT and CDR2 is FYEKMQ (reference sequence). The CDR3 sequence is 14 residues long. Trimming cost V 5 bases and J 8 bases, with 16 bases left between them. DNA of the CDR3: TGTGCCAGCAGCCCTAGACGGGGTGCTGATGAGCAGTTCTTC. This codes for CASSPRRGADEQFF.

The chain recombines TRBV28 with TRBJ1-5, with TRBD1 matching 7 bases. CDR3 length equals 16 residues. Germline assignment: CDR1 MDHEN and CDR2 SYDVKM. J lost 0 bases, V lost 4 bases, and 6 bases had no gene match. CDR3 amino acids: CASSCTGTDSNQPQHF. The CDR3 DNA follows: TGTGCCAGCAGTTGCACCGGGACAGATAGCAATCAGCCCCAGCATTTT.

V gene TRBV6-1 combines with J gene TRBJ2-5; TRBD2 agrees at 8 bases. Trimming cost V 5 bases and J 4 bases; bases outside gene matches: 6. CDR1 is MNHNS, CDR2 SASEGT, per germline. The length of the CDR3 is 14 residues. CDR3 sequence (DNA): TGTGCCAGCAGTATGACTAGCGAAGGAGAGACCCAGTACTTC. It encodes CASSMTSEGETQYF.

This clone has a single count. The gene calls are TRBV30 and TRBJ1-2, with TRBD1 matching over 7 bases. V was clipped by 4 bases and J by 8 bases; unmatched bases: 7. Germline-derived CDR1 and CDR2 are GTSNPN and SVGIG (reference sequence). This CDR3 spans 12 amino acids. The DNA for the CDR3 is TGTGCCTGGAATGAGGGGGCGTGGGGCTACACCTTC. Translating gives CAWNEGAWGYTF.

The count of this clone is one. The rearrangement links TRBV5-6 to TRBJ2-7, with 9 positions matching TRBD1. Per the germline V gene, CDR1 is SGHDT and CDR2 is YYEEEE. The V segment lost 9 bases and the J segment 4 bases; nucleotides outside the gene matches: 8. CDR3 size: 13 residues. The CDR3 region is CATRKTGGYEQYF. CDR3 nucleotide sequence: TGTGCCACCAGAAAGACAGGGGGGTACGAGCAGTACTTC.

This sequence joins TRBV18 and TRBJ2-7; TRBD2 matches 10 bases. V trimming: 4 bases; J trimming: 0 bases; junction bases outside the gene matches: 6. The V gene's germline CDR1 is KGHSH and CDR2 LQKENI. The CDR3 contains 16 residues. The CDR3 sequence: CASSRLAGVTSYEQYF. The CDR3 bases are TGTGCCAGCTCACGGCTAGCGGGAGTTACCTCCTACGAGCAGTACTTC.

This chain joins TRBV28 and TRBJ1-1; 9 positions agree with TRBD1. This CDR3 contains 14 residues. The ends lost 8 bases at V and 1 base at J; junction bases unmatched: 5. From germline, CDR1 is MDHEN and CDR2 SYDVKM. CDR3 protein: CASSTDRGNTEAFF. The DNA for the CDR3 is TGTGCCAGCTCCACGGACAGGGGGAACACTGAAGCTTTCTTT.

This sequence joins TRBV27 and TRBJ1-2, with 9 positions matching TRBD1. This CDR3 region has 13 residues. Germline trimming cut 4 bases from V and 5 bases from J; bases unmatched to any gene: 2. Per germline, CDR1 MNHEY and CDR2 SMNVEV (reference sequence). Here the CDR3 reads CASSSGQGYGYTF. The CDR3 DNA sequence: TGTGCCAGCAGTTCAGGACAGGGGTATGGCTACACCTTC.

In DNA, the CDR3 is TGTGCCAGCAGCCTCAAATCGGACAGTAATTACCAAGAGACCCAGTACTTC. This sequence encodes CASSLKSDSNYQETQYF. The chain recombines TRBV7-6 with TRBJ2-5; a possible D gene is TRBD1 (6 bases). The V and J ends lost 5 bases and 0 bases respectively, with 19 bases between them. Germline V gene lookup returns CDR1 SGHVS and CDR2 FNYEAQ. The CDR3 spans 17 residues. Combining the CDR3 with reference TRBV7-6 and TRBJ2-5 gives the whole variable domain GAGVSQSPRYKVTKRGQDVALRCDPISGHVSLYWYRQALGQGPEFLTYFNYEAQQDKSGLPNDRFSAERPEGSISTLTIQRTEQRDSAMYRCASSLKSDSNYQETQYFGPGTRLLVL.

J is TRBJ2-1 and V is TRBV6-5; 7 bases fit TRBD1. From germline, CDR1 is MNHEY and CDR2 SVGAGI. Unmatched junction bases numbered 6, after V lost 4 bases and J lost 9 bases. The CDR3 sequence is 13 residues long. CDR3 amino acids: CASSSLQGVEQFF. In DNA form, the CDR3 reads TGTGCCAGCAGTTCCCTTCAGGGGGTTGAGCAGTTCTTC.